These 12 T cell receptor beta chains share one sample of origin, sequenced in a study of cytomegalovirus exposure and HLA in healthy donors. Repertoires were generated with immunoSEQ multiplex PCR, while TCRdb's copy carries only in-frame clones and drops some. This table has more than 100,000 clones, approximately 87% appearing once. The sequenced sample was PBMCs. All receptors come from a woman aged 18 to 35 in good health and CMV-seropositive.

The chain couples TRBV7-8 to TRBJ1-2; 9 nucleotides agree with TRBD1. The CDR3 is 16 amino acids. Unmatched junction bases numbered 4, after V lost 1 base and J lost 1 base. CDR1 is SGHVS and CDR2 is FQNEAQ in the germline V gene. The CDR3, as DNA: TGTGCCAGCAGCTTAGGGTTGACAGGGGGTAACTATGGCTACACCTTC. This translates into CASSLGLTGGNYGYTF. The whole variable domain, remainder taken from reference TRBV7-8 and TRBJ1-2, is GAGVSQSPRYKVAKRGQDVALRCDPISGHVSLFWYQQALGQGPEFLTYFQNEAQLDKSGLPSDRFFAERPEGSVSTLKIQRTQQEDSAVYLCASSLGLTGGNYGYTFGSGTRLTVV.

Worth noting for this clone: This CDR3 is also generated by other DNA sequences in the sample. The chain uses TRBV18 and TRBJ2-7, with D perhaps matching TRBD1 (6 bases). This CDR3 comprises 14 residues. Trimming shortened V by 2 bases and J by 2 bases, and 10 bases separated the two germline ends. Germline V gene lookup returns CDR1 KGHSH and CDR2 LQKENI. CDR3 coding DNA: TGTGCCAGCTCACCAGGGCAGGGGACCTACGAGCAGTACTTC. Protein product: CASSPGQGTYEQYF.

The chain's CDR3 is CASSPETGGIGQPQHF. The CDR3 bases are TGTGCCAGCAGCCCGGAGACAGGGGGCATAGGACAGCCCCAGCATTTT. This sequence joins TRBV7-2 and TRBJ1-5, with 10 bases lining up with TRBD1. The V and J ends lost 5 bases and 7 bases, in that order; junction bases with no gene match: 11. Per the germline V gene, CDR1 is SGHTA and CDR2 is FQGNSA. The CDR3 has 16 amino acids.

The CDR3 reads CASSQETSPADTQYF. For the CDR3, the DNA is TGTGCCAGCAGCCAAGAGACTAGCCCCGCAGATACGCAGTATTTT. This rearrangement joins TRBV4-2 to TRBJ2-3, with TRBD2 matching over 7 bases. The germline gives CDR1 LGHNA, CDR2 YNFKEQ. This CDR3 contains 15 residues. The J segment lost 4 bases and the V segment lost 0 bases, leaving 4 bases of the junction unmatched.

This clone was seen a handful of times. V and J are TRBV30 and TRBJ1-1, with TRBD1 identical over 7 bases. CDR3 length: 15 amino acids. V dropped 1 base and J dropped 7; count of bases not matched to a gene: 12. In germline, CDR1 is GTSNPN, CDR2 SVGIG (reference sequence). The CDR3 DNA reads as TGTGCCTGGAGTGGATTGGGCAGGGGGATAGGTGAAGCTTTCTTT. This sequence encodes CAWSGLGRGIGEAFF.

In its sample, this clone was seen a few times. The chain uses TRBV2 and TRBJ2-2; 10 nucleotides match TRBD2. The CDR3 is made up of 15 amino acids. CDR1 and CDR2 from the germline V gene are SNHLY and FYNNEI. The V gene end was trimmed by 4 bases and the J gene end by 7 bases; junction bases not matched to a gene: 6. CDR3 DNA sequence: TGTGCCAGCAGTGCAAGCGGGGGGGCAATCGGGGAGCTGTTTTTT. It specifies CASSASGGAIGELFF.

This chain joins TRBV28 and TRBJ2-1, with TRBD1 identical over 10 bases. CDR1 is MDHEN, CDR2 SYDVKM, per germline. The CDR3 runs 16 residues. Trimming took 6 bases from V and 7 from J; bases not matched to a gene: 12. CDR3 DNA sequence: TGTGCCAGCAGGGGACAGGGGCGCAGCAAGGGGAATGAGCAGTTCTTC. Residues: CASRGQGRSKGNEQFF.

This rearrangement joins TRBV7-2 to TRBJ2-7; 9 bases align to TRBD1. Germline loops: CDR1 SGHTA, CDR2 FQGNSA. The CDR3 length is 15 residues. Trimming removed 1 base from V and 5 bases from J; junction bases left unmatched: 6. For the CDR3, the DNA is TGTGCCAGCAGCTTAGGCGGGACAGGGAGTAACGAGCAGTACTTC. Translated, it gives CASSLGGTGSNEQYF.

V usage is TRBV7-9 and J usage is TRBJ1-1; D is ambiguous. The germline V and J ends were trimmed by 10 bases and 5 bases, with 11 bases remaining between them. The CDR3 is 11 residues long. CDR1 is SEHNR and CDR2 is FQNEAQ in the germline V gene (reference sequence). CDR3 sequence reads: CAISERTEAFF. CDR3 nucleotide sequence: TGTGCCATCTCTGAACGGACTGAAGCTTTCTTT.

The rearrangement uses TRBV5-5 and TRBJ1-4; possible D gene TRBD1, 6 bases. V was pared by 4 bases and J by 4 bases, with 11 bases between. The CDR3 covers 14 residues. Germline loops: CDR1 SGHKS, CDR2 YYEKEE (reference sequence). The CDR3 nucleotides are TGTGCCAGCAGCATCACAGGGTTTAATGAAAAACTGTTTTTT. Protein: CASSITGFNEKLFF.

The rearrangement joins TRBV19 to TRBJ2-3; 8 bases map to TRBD2. V trimming: 5 bases; J trimming: 5 bases; junction bases outside the gene matches: 12. CDR1 LNHDA and CDR2 SQIVND come from the germline V gene (reference sequence). The CDR3 is made up of 16 amino acids. Here the CDR3 reads CASSLTPGTRRDTQYF. CDR3 nucleotide sequence: TGTGCCAGTAGTCTAACCCCCGGGACTAGAAGAGATACGCAGTATTTT.

V is TRBV9 and J is TRBJ2-7, with D possibly matching TRBD2 (5 bases). This CDR3 spans 15 amino acids. CDR1 SGDLS and CDR2 YYNGEE come from the germline V gene. V dropped 0 bases and J dropped 2 bases, with 12 bases sitting between them. The CDR3 loop is CASSVGYGNPYEQYF. The CDR3 DNA sequence: TGTGCCAGCAGCGTAGGTTACGGGAACCCCTACGAGCAGTACTTC.